The sequence of this T cell receptor beta chain was determined in a study of blood T cell repertoires in COVID-19. Study as a whole: The samples span acute and convalescent COVID-19 from the United States, Italy and Spain. The cDNA or gDNA used as material had been derived from T cells, B-cell-depleted T cells, or PBMCs.

The germline CDR1 and CDR2 sequences are MRHNA and SNTAGT. V lost 2 bases and J 1 base, leaving 10 bases between the germline ends. This CDR3 is 15 amino acids long. Generated by immunoSEQ multiplex PCR, the TCRdb table keeps only in-frame clones and is missing some. The sample includes over 85,000 clones, about nine tenths of them seen just once. J is TRBJ2-3 and V is TRBV6-4, with D perhaps TRBD2 (5 bases). This sequence originates from a male donor with acute or convalescent COVID-19. Sequencing used peripheral blood. CDR3 residues: CASSDGGLGTDTQYF. Written as DNA, the CDR3 is TGTGCCAGCAGTGACGGAGGTTTGGGCACAGATACGCAGTATTTT.